Described below is a single T cell receptor (beta chain) sequence and its context. The data derive from a study of blood T cell repertoires in COVID-19. Per the original methods: Amplifying reference gene primers gave estimates of nucleated cell counts. TCRdb keeps only in-frame clones here, not all; method: immunoSEQ multiplex PCR. That table gives V, J and clone size, and the DNA gave D and trimming. This sample has 150,000 to 200,000 clones, with about 83% found just once. Trimming cost V 2 bases and J 2 bases; bases outside gene matches: 8. The CDR3 consists of 17 residues. In germline, CDR1 is LGHNA, CDR2 YSLEER.

This receptor was taken from a man aged 18 to 35 with active or convalescent COVID-19. The sequenced sample consisted of peripheral blood. This chain links TRBV4-3 with TRBJ1-2, with TRBD1 matching over 10 bases. This CDR3 reads CASSQLGMDRGNYGYTF. The CDR3 DNA sequence: TGCGCCAGCAGCCAATTGGGGATGGACAGGGGGAACTATGGCTACACCTTC.